A selection of T cell receptor beta chains follows, all from one sample in a study of control samples from healthy donors and cancer patients. Profiled with immunoSEQ multiplex PCR; TCRdb holds only in-frame clones, not every one. Here the sample spans about 82,000 clones, around 87% being singletons. Sample: blood. The receptors shown here come from a man aged 50-59 years in good health. Both conserved end residues are part of each CDR3. Each record gives: J gene, clone size, CDR3 length, D gene, V gene, CDR3 protein, CDR3 DNA. The D gene is left open where the match is weak. Clone size appears in some rows only: once, few, many, or a class for an expanded clone.

TRBJ1-6 | NA | 13 | TRBD1 | TRBV15 | CATSGTLTGALHF | TGTGCCACCAGCGGAACGCTTACAGGGGCCCTCCACTTT
TRBJ1-4 | NA | 15 | NA | TRBV19 | CASSPRPWANEKLFF | TGTGCCAGTAGTCCCCGCCCCTGGGCTAATGAAAAACTGTTTTTT
TRBJ2-1 | NA | 14 | TRBD2 | TRBV4-3 | CASSQAGGYNEQFF | TGCGCCAGCAGCCAGGCGGGAGGCTACAATGAGCAGTTCTTC
TRBJ2-1 | NA | 14 | TRBD2 | TRBV6-2/TRBV6-3 | CATSFRDYLNEQFF | TGTGCCACCAGCTTCCGGGACTATCTTAATGAGCAGTTCTTC
TRBJ1-1 | NA | 14 | NA | TRBV18 | CASSPSTGNTEAFF | TGTGCCAGCTCACCATCGACAGGGAACACTGAAGCTTTCTTT
TRBJ2-1 | NA | 16 | TRBD2 | TRBV6-6 | CASSSTKAGAYNEQFF | TGTGCCAGCAGTTCTACTAAAGCGGGAGCTTACAATGAGCAGTTCTTC
TRBJ2-7 | few | 13 | NA | TRBV5-4 | CASSLKTNYEQYF | TGTGCCAGCAGCTTGAAAACAAACTACGAGCAGTACTTC
TRBJ1-1 | NA | 16 | NA | TRBV27 | CASSPDYGRMNTEAFF | TGTGCCAGCAGCCCTGATTATGGCAGGATGAACACTGAAGCTTTCTTT
TRBJ2-5 | NA | 16 | TRBD2 | TRBV9 | CASSVGGSSGEETQYF | TGTGCCAGCAGCGTAGGGGGATCTAGCGGCGAAGAGACCCAGTACTTC
TRBJ2-7 | NA | 13 | NA | TRBV12-3/TRBV12-4 | CASSLKAFYEQYF | TGTGCCAGCAGTTTGAAAGCTTTCTACGAGCAGTACTTC
TRBJ1-1 | NA | 14 | NA | TRBV5-4 | CASSRIGWGTEAFF | TGTGCCAGCAGCCGGATCGGGTGGGGAACTGAAGCTTTCTTT
TRBJ2-3 | NA | 15 | TRBD1 | TRBV9 | CASSPQTGASDTQYF | TGTGCCAGCAGCCCTCAGACAGGGGCGTCAGATACGCAGTATTTT
TRBJ1-5 | NA | 15 | NA | TRBV18 | CASSPSGSSNQPQHF | TGTGCCAGCTCACCTAGCGGGTCTAGCAATCAGCCCCAGCATTTT
TRBJ1-3 | NA | 14 | NA | TRBV6-5 | CASSYSGFGNTIYF | TGTGCCAGCAGTTACTCGGGGTTTGGAAACACCATATATTTT
TRBJ2-7 | NA | 14 | NA | TRBV9 | CASSVDGRVVEQYF | TGTGCCAGCAGCGTAGACGGGAGAGTTGTCGAGCAGTACTTC
TRBJ1-5 | NA | 13 | NA | TRBV24-1 | CATSADLNQPQHF | TGTGCCACCAGTGCGGATTTAAATCAGCCCCAGCATTTT
TRBJ1-6 | once | 15 | TRBD1 | TRBV27 | CASSFGTGVRSPLHF | TGTGCCAGCAGTTTCGGGACAGGGGTAAGATCACCCCTCCACTTT
TRBJ1-4 | NA | 15 | TRBD1 | TRBV3-1/TRBV3-2 | CASSPRTGGTEKLFF | TGTGCCAGCAGCCCACGTACAGGGGGCACTGAAAAACTGTTTTTT
TRBJ2-5 | NA | 14 | NA | TRBV5-1 | CASSPMSGEETQYF | TGCGCCAGCAGCCCCATGAGCGGCGAAGAGACCCAGTACTTC
TRBJ2-7 | NA | 15 | TRBD2 | TRBV7-2 | CASSLVLAGAYEQYF | TGTGCCAGCAGCTTAGTCCTAGCGGGGGCCTACGAGCAGTACTTC
TRBJ2-1 | NA | 16 | TRBD1 | TRBV6-6 | CASSYGGQGAKNEQFF | TGTGCCAGCAGTTATGGCGGACAGGGGGCGAAAAATGAGCAGTTCTTC
TRBJ2-7 | NA | 15 | TRBD2 | TRBV7-2 | CASRNLAGATYEQYF | TGTGCCAGCAGGAACTTAGCGGGAGCGACCTACGAGCAGTACTTC
TRBJ1-1 | NA | 14 | NA | TRBV30 | CACPGYGGGTEAFF | TGTGCCTGCCCAGGGTATGGGGGTGGCACTGAAGCTTTCTTT
TRBJ1-2 | NA | 16 | NA | TRBV7-2 | CASSLVGQGRPYGYTF | TGTGCCAGCAGCTTAGTAGGGCAGGGGAGACCCTATGGCTACACCTTC
TRBJ2-7 | NA | 13 | NA | TRBV6-5 | CASSYAGAGEQYF | TGTGCCAGCAGTTACGCAGGGGCCGGCGAGCAGTACTTC
TRBJ1-2 | NA | 16 | TRBD1 | TRBV13 | CASSYTGEGILNGYTF | TGTGCCAGCAGCTACACAGGGGAGGGGATTTTAAATGGCTACACCTTC
TRBJ1-1 | NA | 14 | TRBD1 | TRBV7-9 | CASSTGQGDTEAFF | TGTGCCAGCAGCACCGGACAGGGGGACACTGAAGCTTTCTTT
TRBJ2-1 | NA | 13 | NA | TRBV4-3 | CASSRSGGDEQFF | TGCGCCAGCAGCCGCTCCGGAGGGGATGAGCAGTTCTTC
TRBJ1-4 | NA | 12 | NA | TRBV9 | CASSSSPEKLFF | TGTGCCAGCAGCTCCAGCCCTGAAAAACTGTTTTTT
TRBJ2-1 | NA | 17 | NA | TRBV3-1/TRBV3-2 | CASSQDPRDLYYNEQFF | TGTGCCAGCAGCCAAGATCCCCGGGACTTATATTACAATGAGCAGTTCTTC
TRBJ1-4 | NA | 13 | NA | TRBV7-8 | CASSLAGDEKLFF | TGTGCCAGCAGCTTAGCAGGGGATGAAAAACTGTTTTTT
TRBJ1-5 | once | 13 | NA | TRBV30 | CAWSGRTNQPQHF | TGTGCCTGGAGCGGCCGGACTAATCAGCCCCAGCATTTT
TRBJ1-3 | NA | 15 | NA | TRBV9 | CASSVVGSRGNTIYF | TGTGCCAGCAGCGTAGTAGGGTCGAGAGGAAACACCATATATTTT
TRBJ2-1 | NA | 16 | TRBD1 | TRBV10-3 | CAISGTTGGGNNEQFF | TGTGCCATCAGTGGGACTACAGGGGGCGGAAACAATGAGCAGTTCTTC
TRBJ1-1 | NA | 11 | NA | TRBV7-2 | CASSFIREAFF | TGTGCCAGCAGCTTCATCAGAGAAGCTTTCTTT
TRBJ1-2 | once | 13 | TRBD1 | TRBV9 | CASSPTGANGYTF | TGTGCCAGCAGCCCCACAGGGGCCAATGGCTACACCTTC
TRBJ1-3 | NA | 15 | NA | TRBV3-1/TRBV3-2 | CASSQDGWAGNTIYF | TGTGCCAGCAGCCAAGACGGATGGGCTGGAAACACCATATATTTT
TRBJ1-2 | NA | 15 | NA | TRBV25-1 | CASSAPTGPNYGYTF | TGTGCCAGCAGTGCTCCGACAGGACCCAACTATGGCTACACCTTC
TRBJ1-2 | NA | 17 | NA | TRBV7-2 | CASSLAIAAGNNYGYTF | TGTGCCAGCAGCTTAGCGATAGCGGCGGGGAATAACTATGGCTACACCTTC
TRBJ1-2 | NA | 16 | TRBD1 | TRBV18 | CASSRPGQGRGYGYTF | TGTGCCAGCTCACGGCCGGGACAGGGACGCGGCTATGGCTACACCTTC
TRBJ2-7 | NA | 12 | TRBD1 | TRBV29-1 | CSVVGQGGEQYF | TGCAGCGTTGTGGGACAGGGGGGCGAGCAGTACTTC
TRBJ1-4 | NA | 14 | TRBD1 | TRBV6-6 | CASRKQGAREKLFF | TGTGCCAGCAGAAAACAGGGGGCGCGTGAAAAACTGTTTTTT
TRBJ1-2 | few | 12 | NA | TRBV6-6 | CASRPDGYGYTF | TGTGCCAGCAGACCCGACGGTTATGGCTACACCTTC
TRBJ2-1 | NA | 15 | NA | TRBV7-2 | CASSLVGLGQNEQFF | TGTGCCAGCAGCTTAGTAGGGCTAGGCCAGAATGAGCAGTTCTTC
TRBJ1-2 | NA | 14 | NA | TRBV28 | CASSSGTENYGYTF | TGTGCCAGCAGTTCAGGGACGGAAAACTATGGCTACACCTTC
TRBJ2-5 | NA | 16 | TRBD2 | TRBV2 | CATLAREGRIVETQYF | TGTGCCACCCTCGCAAGGGAGGGTCGAATTGTTGAGACCCAGTACTTC
TRBJ1-1 | NA | 15 | NA | TRBV5-1 | CASSSPAGADTEAFF | TGCGCCAGCAGCTCCCCGGCGGGGGCGGACACTGAAGCTTTCTTT
TRBJ1-3 | NA | 13 | NA | TRBV7-3 | CASSLTSGNTIYF | TGTGCCAGCAGCTTAACCTCTGGAAACACCATATATTTT
TRBJ1-4 | NA | 14 | NA | TRBV3-1/TRBV3-2 | CASSQRGSDEKLFF | TGTGCCAGCAGCCAAAGGGGGTCGGATGAAAAACTGTTTTTT
TRBJ2-5 | NA | 15 | TRBD2 | TRBV19 | CASSSLAGVSETQYF | TGTGCCAGTAGTAGCCTAGCGGGGGTATCAGAGACCCAGTACTTC
TRBJ1-5 | NA | 15 | TRBD1 | TRBV30 | CASGTGVNSNQPQHF | TGTGCCTCCGGGACAGGGGTCAATAGCAATCAGCCCCAGCATTTT